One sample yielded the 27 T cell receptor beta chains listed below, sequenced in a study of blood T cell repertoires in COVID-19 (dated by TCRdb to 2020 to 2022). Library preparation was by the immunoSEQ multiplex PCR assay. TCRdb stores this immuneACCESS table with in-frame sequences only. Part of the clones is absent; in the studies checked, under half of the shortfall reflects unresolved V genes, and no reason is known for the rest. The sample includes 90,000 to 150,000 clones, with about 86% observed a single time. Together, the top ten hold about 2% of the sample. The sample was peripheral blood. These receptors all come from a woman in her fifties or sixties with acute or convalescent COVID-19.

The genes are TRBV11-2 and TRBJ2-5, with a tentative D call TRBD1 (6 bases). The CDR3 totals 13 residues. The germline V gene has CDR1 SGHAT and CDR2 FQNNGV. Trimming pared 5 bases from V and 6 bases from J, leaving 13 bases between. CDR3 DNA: TGTGCCAGCAGCAATAACAGGGAACAGACCCAGTACTTC. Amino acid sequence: CASSNNREQTQYF.

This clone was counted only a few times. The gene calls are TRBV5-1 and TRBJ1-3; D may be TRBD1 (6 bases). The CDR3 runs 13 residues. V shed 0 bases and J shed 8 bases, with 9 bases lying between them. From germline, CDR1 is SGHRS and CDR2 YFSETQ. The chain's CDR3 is CASSLEGGHTIYF. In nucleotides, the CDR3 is TGCGCCAGCAGCTTGGAAGGGGGACACACCATATATTTT.

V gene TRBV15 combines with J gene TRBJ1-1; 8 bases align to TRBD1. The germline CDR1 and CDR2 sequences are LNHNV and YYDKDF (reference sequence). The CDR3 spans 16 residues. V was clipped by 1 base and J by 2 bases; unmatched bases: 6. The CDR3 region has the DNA TGTGCCACCAGCAGAGGGGACAGGCGGACCAACACTGAAGCTTTCTTT. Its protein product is CATSRGDRRTNTEAFF. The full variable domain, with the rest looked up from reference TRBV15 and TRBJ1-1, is DAMVIQNPRYQVTQFGKPVTLSCSQTLNHNVMYWYQQKSSQAPKLLFHYYDKDFNNEADTPDNFQSRRPNTSFCFLDIRSPGLGDTAMYLCATSRGDRRTNTEAFFGQGTRLTVV.

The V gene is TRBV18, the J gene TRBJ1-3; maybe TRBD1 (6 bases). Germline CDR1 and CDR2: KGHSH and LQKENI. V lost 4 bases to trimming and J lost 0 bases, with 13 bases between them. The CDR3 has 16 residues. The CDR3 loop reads CASSLTTGYSGNTIYF. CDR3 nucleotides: TGTGCCAGCTCACTGACCACAGGGTACTCTGGAAACACCATATATTTT.

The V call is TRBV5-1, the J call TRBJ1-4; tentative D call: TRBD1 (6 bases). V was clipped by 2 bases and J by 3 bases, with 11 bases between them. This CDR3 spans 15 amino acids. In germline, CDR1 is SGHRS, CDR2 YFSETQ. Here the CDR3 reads CASSFGQSANEKLFF. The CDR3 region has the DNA TGCGCCAGCAGCTTCGGACAGTCGGCTAATGAAAAACTGTTTTTT.

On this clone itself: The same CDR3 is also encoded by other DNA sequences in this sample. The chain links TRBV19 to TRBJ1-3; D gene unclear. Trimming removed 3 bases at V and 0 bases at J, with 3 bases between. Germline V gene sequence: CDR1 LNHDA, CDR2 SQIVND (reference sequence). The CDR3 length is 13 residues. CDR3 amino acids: CASSISSGNTIYF. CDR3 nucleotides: TGTGCCAGTAGTATTAGCTCTGGAAACACCATATATTTT.

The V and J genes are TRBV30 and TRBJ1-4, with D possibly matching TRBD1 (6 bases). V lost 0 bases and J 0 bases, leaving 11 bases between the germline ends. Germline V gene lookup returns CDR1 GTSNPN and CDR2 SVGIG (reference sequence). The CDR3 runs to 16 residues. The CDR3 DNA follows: TGTGCCTGGAGTGTTGGACAGAAAACAACTAATGAAAAACTGTTTTTT. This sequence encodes CAWSVGQKTTNEKLFF.

CDR3 nucleotides: TGTGCCAGCAGCCCCGGGACTACGGGAGTAGACTATGGCTACACCTTC. This sequence encodes CASSPGTTGVDYGYTF. The chain uses TRBV7-2 and TRBJ1-2, with a weak D call TRBD1 (5 bases). This CDR3 is 16 amino acids long. V gave up 5 bases and J gave up 3 bases, with 19 bases separating them. From germline, CDR1 is SGHTA and CDR2 FQGNSA.

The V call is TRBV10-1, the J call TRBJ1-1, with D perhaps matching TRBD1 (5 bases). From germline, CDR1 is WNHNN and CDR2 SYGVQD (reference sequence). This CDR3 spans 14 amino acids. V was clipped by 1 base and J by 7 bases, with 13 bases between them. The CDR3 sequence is CASSECRGSSEAFF. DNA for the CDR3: TGCGCCAGCAGTGAGTGTAGGGGTTCGAGTGAAGCTTTCTTT.

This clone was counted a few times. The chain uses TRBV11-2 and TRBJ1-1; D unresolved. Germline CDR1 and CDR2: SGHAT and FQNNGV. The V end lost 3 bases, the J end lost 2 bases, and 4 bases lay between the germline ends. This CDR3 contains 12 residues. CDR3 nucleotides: TGTGCCAGCAGCTTCTCCAACACTGAAGCTTTCTTT. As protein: CASSFSNTEAFF. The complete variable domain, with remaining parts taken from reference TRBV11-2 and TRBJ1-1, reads EAGVAQSPRYKIIEKRQSVAFWCNPISGHATLYWYQQILGQGPKLLIQFQNNGVVDDSQLPKDRFSAERLKGVDSTLKIQPAKLEDSAVYLCASSFSNTEAFFGQGTRLTVV.

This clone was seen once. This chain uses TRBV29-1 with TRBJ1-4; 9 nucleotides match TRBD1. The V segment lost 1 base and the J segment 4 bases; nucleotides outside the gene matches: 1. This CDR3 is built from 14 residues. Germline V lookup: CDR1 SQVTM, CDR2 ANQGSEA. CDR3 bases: TGCAGCGTTGAAGGGACAGGGGATAATGAAAAACTGTTTTTT. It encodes CSVEGTGDNEKLFF.

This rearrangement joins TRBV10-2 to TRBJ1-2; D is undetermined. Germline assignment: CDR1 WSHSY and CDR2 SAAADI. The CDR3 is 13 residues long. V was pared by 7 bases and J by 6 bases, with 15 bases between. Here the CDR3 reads CASKGRVLNGYTF. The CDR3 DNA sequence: TGCGCCAGCAAAGGTCGGGTTCTAAATGGCTACACCTTC.

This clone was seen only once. The CDR3 nucleotides read TGTGCCAGCAGTCAATCATGGGGAGGCGAGCAGTACTTC. Amino acids: CASSQSWGGEQYF. The chain uses TRBV9 and TRBJ2-7, with a possible D match to TRBD2 (6 bases). The CDR3 loop spans 13 amino acids. The germline CDR1 and CDR2 sequences are SGDLS and YYNGEE. Deletions cut 5 bases from V and 6 bases from J, with 15 bases between.

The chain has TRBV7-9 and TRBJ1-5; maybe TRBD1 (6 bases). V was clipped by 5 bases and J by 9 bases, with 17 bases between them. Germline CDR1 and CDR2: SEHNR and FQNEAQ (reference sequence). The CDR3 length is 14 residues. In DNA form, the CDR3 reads TGTGCCAGCAGCAGAACCAGGGGCGAGGGGCCCCAGCATTTT. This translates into CASSRTRGEGPQHF.

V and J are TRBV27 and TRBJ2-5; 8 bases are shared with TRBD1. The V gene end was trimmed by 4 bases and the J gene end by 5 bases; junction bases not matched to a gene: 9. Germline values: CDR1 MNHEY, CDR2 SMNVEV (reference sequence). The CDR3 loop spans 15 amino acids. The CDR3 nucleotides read TGTGCCAGCAGTTCACTATCAGGGGGCGAGGAGACCCAGTACTTC. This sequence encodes CASSSLSGGEETQYF.

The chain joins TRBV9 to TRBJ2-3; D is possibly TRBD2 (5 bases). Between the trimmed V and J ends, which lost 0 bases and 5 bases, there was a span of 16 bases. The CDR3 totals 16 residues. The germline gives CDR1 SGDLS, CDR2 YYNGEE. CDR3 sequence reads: CASSVGISQGGDTQYF. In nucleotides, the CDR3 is TGTGCCAGCAGCGTAGGTATTAGCCAAGGAGGAGATACGCAGTATTTT.

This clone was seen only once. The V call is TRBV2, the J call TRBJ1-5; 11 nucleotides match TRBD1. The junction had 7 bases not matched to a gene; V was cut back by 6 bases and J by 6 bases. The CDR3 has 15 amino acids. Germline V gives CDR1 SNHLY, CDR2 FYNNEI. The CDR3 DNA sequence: TGTGCCAGCAGGTCGGACAGGGGGCTCGGTCAGCCCCAGCATTTT. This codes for CASRSDRGLGQPQHF. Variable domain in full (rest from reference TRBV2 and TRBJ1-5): EPEVTQTPSHQVTQMGQEVILRCVPISNHLYFYWYRQILGQKVEFLVSFYNNEISEKSEIFDDQFSVERPDGSNFTLKIRSTKLEDSAMYFCASRSDRGLGQPQHFGDGTRLSIL.

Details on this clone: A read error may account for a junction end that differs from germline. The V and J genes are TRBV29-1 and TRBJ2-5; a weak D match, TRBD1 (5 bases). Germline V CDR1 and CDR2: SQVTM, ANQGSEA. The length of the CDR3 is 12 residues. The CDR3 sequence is CSEDSHQGTQYF. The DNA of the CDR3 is TGCAGCGAAGACAGTCACCAAGGGACCCAGTACTTC.

The CDR3 reads CASSPFSELETQYF. In DNA form, the CDR3 reads TGTGCCAGCAGCCCCTTCAGCGAGTTAGAGACCCAGTACTTC. The V and J genes are TRBV3-1 (or the pseudogene TRBV3-2) and TRBJ2-5; D is unclear. Germline CDR1 is LGHDT and CDR2 is YNNKEL (reference sequence). This CDR3 spans 14 amino acids. The V end was cut by 4 bases, the J end by 4 bases, with 13 bases between.

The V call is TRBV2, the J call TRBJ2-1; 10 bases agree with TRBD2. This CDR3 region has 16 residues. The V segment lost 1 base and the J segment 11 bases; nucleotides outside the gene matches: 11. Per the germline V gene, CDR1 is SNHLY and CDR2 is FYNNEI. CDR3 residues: CASSEGSGRLTMKQFF. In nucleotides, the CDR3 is TGTGCCAGCAGTGAAGGTAGCGGGAGGCTTACAATGAAGCAGTTCTTC.

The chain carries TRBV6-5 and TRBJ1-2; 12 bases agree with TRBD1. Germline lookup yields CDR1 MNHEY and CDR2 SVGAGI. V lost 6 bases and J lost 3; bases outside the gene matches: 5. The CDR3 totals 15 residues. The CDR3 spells CASRRDRGQDYGYTF. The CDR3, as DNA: TGTGCCAGCAGGCGGGACAGGGGGCAAGACTATGGCTACACCTTC.

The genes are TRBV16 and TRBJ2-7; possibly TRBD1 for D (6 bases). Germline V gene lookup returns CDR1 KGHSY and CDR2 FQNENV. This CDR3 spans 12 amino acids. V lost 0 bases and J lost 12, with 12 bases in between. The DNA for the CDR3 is TGTGCCAGCAGCCAATCGGTGGGGACAAGGTACTTC. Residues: CASSQSVGTRYF.

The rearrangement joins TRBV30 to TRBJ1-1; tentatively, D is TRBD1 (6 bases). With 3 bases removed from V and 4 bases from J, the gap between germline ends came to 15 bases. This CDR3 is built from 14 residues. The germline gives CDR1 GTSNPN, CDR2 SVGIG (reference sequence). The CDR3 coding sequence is TGTGCCTGGAGAGGTCAGGGGTGGGGCACTGAAGCTTTCTTT. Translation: CAWRGQGWGTEAFF.

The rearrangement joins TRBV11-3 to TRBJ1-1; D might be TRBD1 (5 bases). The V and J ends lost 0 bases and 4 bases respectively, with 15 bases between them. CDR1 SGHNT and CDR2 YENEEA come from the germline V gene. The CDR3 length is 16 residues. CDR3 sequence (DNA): TGTGCCAGCAGCTTAGATTTCAGGGTAAGGGGCACTGAAGCTTTCTTT. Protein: CASSLDFRVRGTEAFF.

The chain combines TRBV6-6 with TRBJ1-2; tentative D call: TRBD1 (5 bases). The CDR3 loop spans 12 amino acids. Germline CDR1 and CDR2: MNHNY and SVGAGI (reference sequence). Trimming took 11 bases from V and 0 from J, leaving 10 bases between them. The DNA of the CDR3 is TGTGCCGCTGGAGGGGCTAACTATGGCTACACCTTC. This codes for CAAGGANYGYTF.

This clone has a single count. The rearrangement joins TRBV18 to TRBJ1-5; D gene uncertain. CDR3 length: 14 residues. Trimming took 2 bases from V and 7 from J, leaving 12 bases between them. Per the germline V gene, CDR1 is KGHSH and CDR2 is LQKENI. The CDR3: CASSPEVAGQPQHF. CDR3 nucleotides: TGTGCCAGCTCACCAGAGGTGGCGGGACAGCCCCAGCATTTT.

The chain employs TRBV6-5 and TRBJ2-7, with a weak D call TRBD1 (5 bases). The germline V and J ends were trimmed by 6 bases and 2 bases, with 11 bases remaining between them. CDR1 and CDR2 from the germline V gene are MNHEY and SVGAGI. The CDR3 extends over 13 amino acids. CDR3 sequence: CASRSRVTYEQYF. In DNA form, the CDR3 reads TGTGCCAGCAGATCCAGGGTGACCTACGAGCAGTACTTC.